The clone carrying this TCR beta chain has more than one count but fewer than ten. This record comes from a study of CD8 T cells in Susac syndrome. Sequencing of TCR beta was undertaken in CD8+ and CD4+ T cells derived from blood. Healthy donors served as age- and sex-matched controls. The TEMRA cells underwent FACS enrichment, while the CD8+ and CD4+ T cells underwent negative isolation. Per germline, CDR1 MNHNY and CDR2 SVGAGI (reference sequence). V lost 0 bases and J 1 base, leaving 6 bases between the germline ends. The CDR3 has 14 residues. Random hexamers were used to reverse transcribe the RNA input (0.5 to 1 ug). Amplification of TCR beta CDR3 spanned 54 Vbeta and 13 Jbeta via immunoSEQ multiplex PCR. TCRdb reprocessed the immunoSEQ multiplex PCR reads with MiXCR, giving one entry per CDR3 protein. The sample contains 180,000 or so distinct CDR3 sequences, about 93% of which appear only once.

This chain links TRBV6-6 with TRBJ1-1; D call uncertain. This sequence was found in a human donor in good health. Sequencing was done on a sample of CD4+ T cells from PBMCs. CDR3: CASSYSMRNTEAFF. The CDR3 coding sequence is TGTGCCAGCAGTTACTCGATGAGGAACACTGAAGCTTTCTTT.